This T cell receptor beta chain was sequenced for a study of blood T cell repertoires in COVID-19. Turning to the study itself: The study drew acute and convalescent COVID-19 samples from the United States, Italy and Spain.

Per the authors' pipeline: Estimates of nucleated cell counts were drawn from the amplification of reference gene primers. The assay was immunoSEQ multiplex PCR, and TCRdb's table has in-frame clones only and misses some. V, J and clone size are taken as reported in that table, and D and trimming were inferred from the DNA itself. The data contain more than 250,000 clones, roughly 90% of them singletons. Trimming removed 0 bases from V and 6 bases from J, with 15 bases in between. The CDR3 consists of 16 residues. The germline CDR1 and CDR2 sequences are SGHAT and FQNNGV. Which cohort a participant joined came from the clinical history participants gave.

V is TRBV11-2 and J is TRBJ2-1; possibly TRBD1 for D (6 bases). Sequencing was performed on PBMCs or T cells enriched from blood (not recorded which). The receptor's source is a woman younger than 45 who had recovered from COVID-19. The CDR3 reads CASSLDPGAGVNEQFF. CDR3 in DNA: TGTGCCAGCAGCTTAGATCCTGGGGCAGGGGTCAATGAGCAGTTCTTC.